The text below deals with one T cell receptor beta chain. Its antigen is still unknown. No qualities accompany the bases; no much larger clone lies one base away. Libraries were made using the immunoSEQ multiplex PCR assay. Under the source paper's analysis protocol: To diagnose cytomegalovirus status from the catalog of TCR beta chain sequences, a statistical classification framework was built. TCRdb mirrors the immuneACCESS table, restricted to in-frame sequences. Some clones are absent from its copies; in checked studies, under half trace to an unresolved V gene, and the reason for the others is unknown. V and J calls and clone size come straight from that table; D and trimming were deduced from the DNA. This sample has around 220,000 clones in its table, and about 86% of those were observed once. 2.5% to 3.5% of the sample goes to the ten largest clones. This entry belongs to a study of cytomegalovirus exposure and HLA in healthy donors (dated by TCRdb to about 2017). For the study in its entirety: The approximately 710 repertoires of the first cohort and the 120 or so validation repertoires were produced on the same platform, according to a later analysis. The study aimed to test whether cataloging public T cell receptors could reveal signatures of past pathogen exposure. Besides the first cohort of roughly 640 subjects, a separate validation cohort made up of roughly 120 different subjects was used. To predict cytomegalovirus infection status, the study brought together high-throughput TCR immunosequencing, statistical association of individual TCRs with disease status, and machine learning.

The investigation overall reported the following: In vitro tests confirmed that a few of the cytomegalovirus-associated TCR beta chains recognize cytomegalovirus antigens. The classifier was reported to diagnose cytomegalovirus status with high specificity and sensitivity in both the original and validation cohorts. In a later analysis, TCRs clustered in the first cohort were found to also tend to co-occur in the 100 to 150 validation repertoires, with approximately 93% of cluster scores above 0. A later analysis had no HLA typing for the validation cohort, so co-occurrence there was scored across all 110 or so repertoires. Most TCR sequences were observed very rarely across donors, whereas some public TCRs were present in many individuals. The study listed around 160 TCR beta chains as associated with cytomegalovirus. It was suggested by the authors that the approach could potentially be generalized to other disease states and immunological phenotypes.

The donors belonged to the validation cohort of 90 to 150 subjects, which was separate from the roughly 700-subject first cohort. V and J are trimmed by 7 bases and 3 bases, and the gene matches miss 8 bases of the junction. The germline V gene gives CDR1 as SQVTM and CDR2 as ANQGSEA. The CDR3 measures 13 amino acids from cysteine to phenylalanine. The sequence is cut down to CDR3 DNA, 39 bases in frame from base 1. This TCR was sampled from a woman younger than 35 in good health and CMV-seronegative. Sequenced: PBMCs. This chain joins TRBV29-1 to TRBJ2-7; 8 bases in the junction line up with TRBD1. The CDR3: CSGSQGENYEQYF. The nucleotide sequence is TGCAGCGGTTCACAGGGGGAAAACTACGAGCAGTACTTC.